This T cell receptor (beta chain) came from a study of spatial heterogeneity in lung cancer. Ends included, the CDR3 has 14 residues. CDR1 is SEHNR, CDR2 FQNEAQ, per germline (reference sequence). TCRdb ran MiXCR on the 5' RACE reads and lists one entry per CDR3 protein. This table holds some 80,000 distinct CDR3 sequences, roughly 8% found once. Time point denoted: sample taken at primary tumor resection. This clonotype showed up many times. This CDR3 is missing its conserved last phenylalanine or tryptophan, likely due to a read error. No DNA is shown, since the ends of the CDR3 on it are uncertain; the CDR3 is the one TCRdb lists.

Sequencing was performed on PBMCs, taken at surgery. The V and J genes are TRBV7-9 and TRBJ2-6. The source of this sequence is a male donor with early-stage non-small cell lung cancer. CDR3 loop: CASSLVAGGANVLS.